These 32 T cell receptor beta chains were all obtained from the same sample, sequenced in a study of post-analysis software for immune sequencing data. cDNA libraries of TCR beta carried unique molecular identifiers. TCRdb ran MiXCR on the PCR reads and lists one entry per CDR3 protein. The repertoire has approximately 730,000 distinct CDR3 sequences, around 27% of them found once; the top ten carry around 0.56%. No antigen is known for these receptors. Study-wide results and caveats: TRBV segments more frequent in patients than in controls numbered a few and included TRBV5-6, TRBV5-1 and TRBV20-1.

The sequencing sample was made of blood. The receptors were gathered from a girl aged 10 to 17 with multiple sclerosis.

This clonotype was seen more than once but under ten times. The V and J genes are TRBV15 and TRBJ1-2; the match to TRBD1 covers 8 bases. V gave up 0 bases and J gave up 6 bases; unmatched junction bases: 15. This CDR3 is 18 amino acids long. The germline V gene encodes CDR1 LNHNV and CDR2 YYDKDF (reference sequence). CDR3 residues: CATSRDRPGTGHGHGYTF. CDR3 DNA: TGTGCCACCAGCAGAGATCGGCCCGGGACAGGCCACGGTCATGGCTACACCTTC.

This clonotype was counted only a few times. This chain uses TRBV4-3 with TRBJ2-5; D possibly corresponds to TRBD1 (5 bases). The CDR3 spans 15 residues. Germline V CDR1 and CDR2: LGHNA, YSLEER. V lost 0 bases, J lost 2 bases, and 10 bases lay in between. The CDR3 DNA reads TGCGCCAGCAGCCAAGATCGGGCAGGGCAAGAGACCCAGTACTTC. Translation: CASSQDRAGQETQYF.

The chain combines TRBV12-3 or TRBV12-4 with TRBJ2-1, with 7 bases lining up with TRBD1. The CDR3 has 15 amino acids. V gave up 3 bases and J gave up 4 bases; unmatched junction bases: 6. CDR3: CASSFGGQTYNEQFF. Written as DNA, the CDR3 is TGTGCCAGCAGTTTTGGGGGACAGACTTACAATGAGCAGTTCTTC.

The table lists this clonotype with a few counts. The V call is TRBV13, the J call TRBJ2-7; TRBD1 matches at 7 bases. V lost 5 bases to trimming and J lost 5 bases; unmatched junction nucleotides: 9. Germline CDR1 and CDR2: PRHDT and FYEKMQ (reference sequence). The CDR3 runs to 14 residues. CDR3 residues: CASSQGTVGHEQYF. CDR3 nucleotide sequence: TGTGCCAGCAGCCAAGGGACAGTTGGCCACGAGCAGTACTTC.

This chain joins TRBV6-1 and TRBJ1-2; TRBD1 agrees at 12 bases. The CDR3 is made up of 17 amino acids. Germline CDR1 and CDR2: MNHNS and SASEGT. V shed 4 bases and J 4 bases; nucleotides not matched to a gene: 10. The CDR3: CASSGRDRGLVGYGYTF. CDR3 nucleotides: TGTGCCAGCAGTGGCCGGGACAGGGGGCTTGTCGGCTATGGCTACACCTTC.

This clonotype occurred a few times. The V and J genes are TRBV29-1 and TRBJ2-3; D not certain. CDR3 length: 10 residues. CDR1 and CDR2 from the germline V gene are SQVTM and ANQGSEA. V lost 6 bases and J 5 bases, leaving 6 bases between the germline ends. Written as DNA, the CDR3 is TGCAGCGTCAAGGTAGATACGCAGTATTTT. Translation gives CSVKVDTQYF.

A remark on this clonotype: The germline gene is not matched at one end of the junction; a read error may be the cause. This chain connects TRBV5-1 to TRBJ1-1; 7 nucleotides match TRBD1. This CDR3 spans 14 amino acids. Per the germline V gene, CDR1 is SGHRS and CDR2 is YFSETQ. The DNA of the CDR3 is TGCGCCAGCAGCTTCCAGGGGGAGGGCACTGAAACTTTCTTT. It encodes CASSFQGEGTETFF.

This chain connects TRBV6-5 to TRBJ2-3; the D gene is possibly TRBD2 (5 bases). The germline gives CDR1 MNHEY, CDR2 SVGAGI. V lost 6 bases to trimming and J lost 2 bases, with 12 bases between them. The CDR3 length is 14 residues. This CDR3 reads CASSLDSATDTQYF. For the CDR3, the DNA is TGTGCCAGCAGCCTGGACTCAGCCACAGATACGCAGTATTTT.

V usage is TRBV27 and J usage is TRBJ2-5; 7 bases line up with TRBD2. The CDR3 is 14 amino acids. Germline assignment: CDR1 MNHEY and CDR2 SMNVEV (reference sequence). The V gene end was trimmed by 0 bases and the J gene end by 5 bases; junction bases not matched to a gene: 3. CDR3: CASSLSGGSETQYF. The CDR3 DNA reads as TGTGCCAGCAGTTTATCGGGGGGGTCGGAGACCCAGTACTTC.

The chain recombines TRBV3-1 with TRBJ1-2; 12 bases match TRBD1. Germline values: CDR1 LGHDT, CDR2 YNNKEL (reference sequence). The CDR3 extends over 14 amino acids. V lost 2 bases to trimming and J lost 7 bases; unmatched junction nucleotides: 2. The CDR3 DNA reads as TGTGCCAGCAGCCAACAGGGACAGGGGGCTGGCTACACCTTC. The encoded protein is CASSQQGQGAGYTF.

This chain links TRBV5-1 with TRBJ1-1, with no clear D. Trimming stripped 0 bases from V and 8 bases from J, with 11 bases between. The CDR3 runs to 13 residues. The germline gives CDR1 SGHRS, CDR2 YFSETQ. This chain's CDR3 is CASSLGNPREAFF. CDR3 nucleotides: TGCGCCAGCAGCTTGGGAAATCCCAGGGAAGCTTTCTTT. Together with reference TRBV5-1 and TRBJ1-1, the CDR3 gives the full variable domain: KAGVTQTPRYLIKTRGQQVTLSCSPISGHRSVSWYQQTPGQGLQFLFEYFSETQRNKGNFPGRFSGRQFSNSRSEMNVSTLELGDSALYLCASSLGNPREAFFGQGTRLTVV.

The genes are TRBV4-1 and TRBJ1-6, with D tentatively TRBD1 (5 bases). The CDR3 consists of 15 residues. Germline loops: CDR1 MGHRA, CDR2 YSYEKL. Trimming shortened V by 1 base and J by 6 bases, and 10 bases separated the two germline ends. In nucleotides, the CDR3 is TGCGCCAGCAGCCAAGCAGGGATTGGTAATTCACCCCTCCACTTT. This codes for CASSQAGIGNSPLHF.

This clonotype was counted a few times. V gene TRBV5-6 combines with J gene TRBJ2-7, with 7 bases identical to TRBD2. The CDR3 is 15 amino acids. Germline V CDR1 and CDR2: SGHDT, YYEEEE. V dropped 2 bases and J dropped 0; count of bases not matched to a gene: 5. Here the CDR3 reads CASSLPGGASYEQYF. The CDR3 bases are TGTGCCAGCAGCTTACCGGGGGGAGCCTCCTACGAGCAGTACTTC. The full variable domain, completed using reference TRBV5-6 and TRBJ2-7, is DAGVTQSPTHLIKTRGQQVTLRCSPKSGHDTVSWYQQALGQGPQFIFQYYEEEERQRGNFPDRFSGHQFPNYSSELNVNALLLGDSALYLCASSLPGGASYEQYFGPGTRLTVT.

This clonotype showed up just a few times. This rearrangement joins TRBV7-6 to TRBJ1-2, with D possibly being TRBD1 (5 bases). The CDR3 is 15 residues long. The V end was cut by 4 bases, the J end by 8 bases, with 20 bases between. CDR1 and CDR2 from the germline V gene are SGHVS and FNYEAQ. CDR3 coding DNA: TGTGCCAGCAGCTCGAGTCCCAGGGATGACTTCGGCTACACCTTC. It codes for CASSSSPRDDFGYTF.

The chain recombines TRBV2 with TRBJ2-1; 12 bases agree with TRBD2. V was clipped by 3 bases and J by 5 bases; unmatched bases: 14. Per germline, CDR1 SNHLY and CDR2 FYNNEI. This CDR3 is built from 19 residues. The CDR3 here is CASSENGLAGIPKNNEQFF. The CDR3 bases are TGTGCCAGCAGTGAGAATGGACTAGCGGGAATCCCAAAGAACAATGAGCAGTTCTTC.

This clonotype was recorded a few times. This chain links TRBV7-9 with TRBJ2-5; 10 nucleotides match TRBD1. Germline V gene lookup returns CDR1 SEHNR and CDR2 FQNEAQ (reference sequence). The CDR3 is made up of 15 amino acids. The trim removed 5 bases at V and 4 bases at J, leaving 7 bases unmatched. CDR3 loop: CASSAGQGIRETQYF. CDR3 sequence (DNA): TGTGCCAGCAGCGCGGGACAGGGGATCAGAGAGACCCAGTACTTC.

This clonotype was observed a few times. In DNA form, the CDR3 reads TGCAGTGCTAGAGGGGACGGCGGGAGGGGCTACGAGCAGTACTTC. Translated, it gives CSARGDGGRGYEQYF. The chain has TRBV20-1 and TRBJ2-7; 9 bases are shared with TRBD2. The CDR3 has 15 residues. V gave up 1 base and J gave up 3 bases; unmatched junction bases: 7. The germline CDR1 and CDR2 sequences are DFQATT and SNEGSKA (reference sequence).

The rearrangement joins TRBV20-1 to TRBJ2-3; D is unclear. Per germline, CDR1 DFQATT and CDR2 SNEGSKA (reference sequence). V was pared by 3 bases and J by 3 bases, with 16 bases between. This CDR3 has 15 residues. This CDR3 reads CSASGRLAGTDTQYF. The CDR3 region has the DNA TGCAGTGCTAGTGGGCGGCTGGCCGGAACAGATACGCAGTATTTT.

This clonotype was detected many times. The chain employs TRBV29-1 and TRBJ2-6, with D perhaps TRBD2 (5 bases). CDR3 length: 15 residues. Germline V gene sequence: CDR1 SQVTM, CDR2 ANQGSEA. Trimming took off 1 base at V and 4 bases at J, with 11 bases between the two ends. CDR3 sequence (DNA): TGCAGCGTTGAAGCGAGAGGGTCAGGGGCCAACGTCCTGACTTTC. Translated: CSVEARGSGANVLTF.

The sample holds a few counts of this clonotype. The DNA for the CDR3 is TGTGCCAGCAGACTAGCGGCTAGCACAGATACGCAGTATTTT. Amino acids: CASRLAASTDTQYF. The chain uses TRBV27 and TRBJ2-3, with 8 nucleotides matching TRBD2. The CDR3 consists of 14 residues. Germline V gives CDR1 MNHEY, CDR2 SMNVEV (reference sequence). With 6 bases clipped from V and 0 bases from J, the junction kept 2 bases outside the gene matches.

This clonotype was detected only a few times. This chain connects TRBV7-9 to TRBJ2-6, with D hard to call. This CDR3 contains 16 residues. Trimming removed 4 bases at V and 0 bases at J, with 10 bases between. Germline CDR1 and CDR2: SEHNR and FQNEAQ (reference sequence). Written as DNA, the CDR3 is TGTGCCAGCAGCTGGCCGACCTTCTCTGGGGCCAACGTCCTGACTTTC. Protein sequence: CASSWPTFSGANVLTF.

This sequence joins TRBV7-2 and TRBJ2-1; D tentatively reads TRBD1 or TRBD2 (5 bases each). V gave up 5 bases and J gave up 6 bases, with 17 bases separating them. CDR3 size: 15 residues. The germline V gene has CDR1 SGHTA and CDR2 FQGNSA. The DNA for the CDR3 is TGTGCCAGCAGCGCTCAGCGGACAACCCCCAATGAGCAGTTCTTC. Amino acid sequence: CASSAQRTTPNEQFF.

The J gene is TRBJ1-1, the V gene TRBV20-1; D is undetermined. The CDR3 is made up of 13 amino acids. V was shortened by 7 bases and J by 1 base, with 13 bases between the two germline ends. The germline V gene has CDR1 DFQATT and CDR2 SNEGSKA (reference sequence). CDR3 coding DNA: TGCAGTGTTAAGGCACACCAGAACACTGAAGCTTTCTTT. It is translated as CSVKAHQNTEAFF.

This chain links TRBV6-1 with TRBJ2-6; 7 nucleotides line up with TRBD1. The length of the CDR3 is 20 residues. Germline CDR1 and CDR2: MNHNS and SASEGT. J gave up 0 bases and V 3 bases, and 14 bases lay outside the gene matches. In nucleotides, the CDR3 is TGTGCCAGCAGTGACCCAAAATGGACAGGAACGAGCTCTGGGGCCAACGTCCTGACTTTC. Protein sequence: CASSDPKWTGTSSGANVLTF.

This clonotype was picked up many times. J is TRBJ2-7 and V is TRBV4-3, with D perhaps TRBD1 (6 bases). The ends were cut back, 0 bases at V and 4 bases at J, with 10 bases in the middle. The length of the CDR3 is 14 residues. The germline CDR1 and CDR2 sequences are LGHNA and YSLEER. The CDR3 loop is CASSQDTGTYEQYF. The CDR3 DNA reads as TGCGCCAGCAGCCAAGATACTGGGACATACGAGCAGTACTTC.

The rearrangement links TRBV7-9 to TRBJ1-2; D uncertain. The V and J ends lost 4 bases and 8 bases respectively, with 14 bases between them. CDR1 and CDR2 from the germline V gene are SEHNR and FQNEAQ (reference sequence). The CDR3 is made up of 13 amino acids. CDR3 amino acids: CASSSWGYQGYTF. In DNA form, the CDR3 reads TGTGCCAGCAGCTCCTGGGGATATCAAGGCTACACCTTC.

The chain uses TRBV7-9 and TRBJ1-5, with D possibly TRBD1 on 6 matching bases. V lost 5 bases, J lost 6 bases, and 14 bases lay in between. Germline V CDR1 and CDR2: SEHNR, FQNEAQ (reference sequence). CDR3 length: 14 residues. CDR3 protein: CASSPGGGRQPQHF. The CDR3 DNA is TGTGCCAGCAGCCCGGGAGGGGGACGTCAGCCCCAGCATTTT. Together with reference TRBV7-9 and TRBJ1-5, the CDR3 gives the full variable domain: DTGVSQNPRHKITKRGQNVTFRCDPISEHNRLYWYRQTLGQGPEFLTYFQNEAQLEKSRLLSDRFSAERPKGSFSTLEIQRTEQGDSAMYLCASSPGGGRQPQHFGDGTRLSIL.

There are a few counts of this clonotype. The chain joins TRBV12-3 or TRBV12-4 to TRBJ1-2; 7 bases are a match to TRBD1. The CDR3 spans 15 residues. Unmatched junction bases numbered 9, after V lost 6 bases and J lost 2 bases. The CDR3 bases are TGTGCCAGCAGCCAAGGGACAGCCCAAAACTATGGCTACACCTTC. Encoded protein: CASSQGTAQNYGYTF.

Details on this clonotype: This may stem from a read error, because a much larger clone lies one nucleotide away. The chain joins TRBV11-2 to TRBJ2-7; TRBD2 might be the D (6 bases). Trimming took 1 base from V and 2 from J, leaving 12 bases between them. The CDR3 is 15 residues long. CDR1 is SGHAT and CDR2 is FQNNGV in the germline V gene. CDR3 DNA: TGTGCCAGCAGCTTAGGAGGGGACTGGACCTACGAGCAGTACTTC. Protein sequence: CASSLGGDWTYEQYF.

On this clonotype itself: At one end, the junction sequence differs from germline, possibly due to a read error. CDR3 residues: CASSSVGQPQHF. As DNA, the CDR3 is TGTGCAAGCAGTTCCGTAGGTCAGCCCCAGCATTTT. The gene calls are TRBV27 and TRBJ1-5; D is uncertain. Germline V gene data show CDR1 as MNHEY and CDR2 as SMNVEV (reference sequence). The CDR3 loop spans 12 amino acids.

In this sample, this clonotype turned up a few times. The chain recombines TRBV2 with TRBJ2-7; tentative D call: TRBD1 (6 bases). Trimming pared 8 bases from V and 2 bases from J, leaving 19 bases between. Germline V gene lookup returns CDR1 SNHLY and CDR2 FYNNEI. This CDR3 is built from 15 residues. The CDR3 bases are TGTGCCAGCCCCCGCGACAGGCATAACACCTACGAGCAGTACTTC. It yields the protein CASPRDRHNTYEQYF.

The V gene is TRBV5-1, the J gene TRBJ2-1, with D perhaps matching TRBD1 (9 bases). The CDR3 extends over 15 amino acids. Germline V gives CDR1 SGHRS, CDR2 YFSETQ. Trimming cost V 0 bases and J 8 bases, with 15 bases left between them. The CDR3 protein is CASSLAGGTGYEQFF. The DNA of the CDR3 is TGCGCCAGCAGCTTGGCGGGAGGGACAGGGTATGAGCAGTTCTTC.